The clone carrying this T cell receptor beta chain was seen many times. Its antigen is unknown. These data come from a study of identical twins. General observations from the study: The authors noted that invariant MAIT and iNKT cells could partly confound zero-insertion analyses.

TCRdb itself ran the 5' RACE reads through MiXCR, one entry per CDR3 protein. The table lists 350,000 to 450,000 distinct CDR3 sequences, around 20% of them singletons, with roughly 12% in the top ten. V shed 3 bases and J shed 8 bases, with 11 bases lying between them. Germline CDR1 and CDR2: SGHRS and YFSETQ. CDR3 length equals 13 residues. Sequencing used naive T cells sorted from blood. The V call is TRBV5-1, the J call TRBJ1-4; D perhaps matches TRBD1 (6 bases). This TCR was sampled from a man between 45 and 60 years old in good health. CDR3 DNA: TGCGCCAGCAGCTCCGGGGGCAGGGAAAAACTGTTTTTT. Translating it yields CASSSGGREKLFF.